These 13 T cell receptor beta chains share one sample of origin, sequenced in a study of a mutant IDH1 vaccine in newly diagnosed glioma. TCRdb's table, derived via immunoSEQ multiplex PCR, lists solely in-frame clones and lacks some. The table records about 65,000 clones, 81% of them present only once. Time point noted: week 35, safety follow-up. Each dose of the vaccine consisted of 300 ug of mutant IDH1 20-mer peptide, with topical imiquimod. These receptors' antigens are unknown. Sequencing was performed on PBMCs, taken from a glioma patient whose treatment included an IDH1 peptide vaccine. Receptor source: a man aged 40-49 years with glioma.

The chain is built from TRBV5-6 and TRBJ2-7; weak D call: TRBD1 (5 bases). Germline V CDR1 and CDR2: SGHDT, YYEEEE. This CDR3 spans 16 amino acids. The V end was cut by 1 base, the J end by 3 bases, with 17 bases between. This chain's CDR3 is CASSLLGAVRSYEQYF. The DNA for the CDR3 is TGTGCCAGCAGCTTGCTTGGGGCCGTACGAAGCTACGAGCAGTACTTC.

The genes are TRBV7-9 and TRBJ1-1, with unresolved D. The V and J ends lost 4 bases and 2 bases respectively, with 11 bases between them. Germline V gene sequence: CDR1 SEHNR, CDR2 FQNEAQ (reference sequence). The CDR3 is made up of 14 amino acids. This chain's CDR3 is CASSSPRRNTEAFF. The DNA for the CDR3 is TGTGCCAGCAGCTCCCCCAGGAGAAACACTGAAGCTTTCTTT.

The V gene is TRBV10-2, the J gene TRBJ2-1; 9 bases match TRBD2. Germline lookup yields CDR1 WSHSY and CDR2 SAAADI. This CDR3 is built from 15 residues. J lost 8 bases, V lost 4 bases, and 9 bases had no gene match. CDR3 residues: CASSAYGGGADEQFF. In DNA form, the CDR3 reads TGCGCCAGCAGTGCATATGGCGGGGGGGCGGATGAGCAGTTCTTC.

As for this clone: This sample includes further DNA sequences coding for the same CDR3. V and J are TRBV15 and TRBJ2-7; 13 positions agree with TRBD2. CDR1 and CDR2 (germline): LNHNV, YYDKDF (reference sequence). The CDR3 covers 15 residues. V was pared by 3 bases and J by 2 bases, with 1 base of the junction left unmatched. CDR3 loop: CATSSGLAGAYEQYF. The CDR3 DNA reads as TGTGCCACCAGCAGTGGACTAGCGGGAGCCTACGAGCAGTACTTC.

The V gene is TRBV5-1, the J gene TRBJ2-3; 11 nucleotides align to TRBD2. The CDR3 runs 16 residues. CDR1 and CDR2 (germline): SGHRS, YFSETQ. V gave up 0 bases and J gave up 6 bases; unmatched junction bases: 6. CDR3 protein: CASSLVSGGAWDTQYF. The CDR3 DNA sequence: TGCGCCAGCAGCTTGGTTAGCGGGGGGGCCTGGGATACGCAGTATTTT.

The chain's CDR3 is CASSIGRHVNTEAFF. The CDR3 nucleotides read TGTGCCAGTAGTATAGGGCGGCACGTGAACACTGAAGCTTTCTTT. The chain uses TRBV19 and TRBJ1-1; D is unresolved. Germline CDR1 LNHDA, CDR2 SQIVND (reference sequence). Trimming removed 1 base at V and 0 bases at J, with 9 bases between. The CDR3 runs 15 residues.

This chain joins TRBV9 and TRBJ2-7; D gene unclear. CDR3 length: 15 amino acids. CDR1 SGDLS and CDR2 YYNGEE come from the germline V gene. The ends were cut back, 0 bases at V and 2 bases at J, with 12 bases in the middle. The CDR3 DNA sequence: TGTGCCAGCAGCGTAGAGGGTGGGTCGACCTACGAGCAGTACTTC. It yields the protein CASSVEGGSTYEQYF.

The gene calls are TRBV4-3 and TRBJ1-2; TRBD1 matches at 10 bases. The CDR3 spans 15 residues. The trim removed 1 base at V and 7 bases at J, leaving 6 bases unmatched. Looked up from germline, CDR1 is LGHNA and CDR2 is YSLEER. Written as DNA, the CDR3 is TGCGCCAGCAGCCAAGGGGGGACAGGGGCTTTTGGCTACACCTTC. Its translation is CASSQGGTGAFGYTF.

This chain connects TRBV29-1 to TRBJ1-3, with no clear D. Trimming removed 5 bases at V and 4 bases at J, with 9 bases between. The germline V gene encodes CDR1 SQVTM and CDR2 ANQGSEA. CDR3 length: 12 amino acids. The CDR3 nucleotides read TGCAGCGTTTCCCTATCCGGAAACACCATATATTTT. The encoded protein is CSVSLSGNTIYF.

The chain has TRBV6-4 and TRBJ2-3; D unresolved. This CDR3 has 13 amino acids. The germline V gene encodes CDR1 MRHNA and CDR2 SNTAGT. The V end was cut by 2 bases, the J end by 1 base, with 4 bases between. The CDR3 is CASSDGGTDTQYF. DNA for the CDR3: TGTGCCAGCAGTGACGGGGGCACAGATACGCAGTATTTT.

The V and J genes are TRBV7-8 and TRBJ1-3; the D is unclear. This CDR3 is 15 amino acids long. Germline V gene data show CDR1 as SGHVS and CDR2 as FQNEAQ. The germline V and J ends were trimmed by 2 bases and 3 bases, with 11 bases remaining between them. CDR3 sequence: CASSLSTVGGNTIYF. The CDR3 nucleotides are TGTGCCAGCAGCTTATCCACAGTAGGTGGAAACACCATATATTTT.

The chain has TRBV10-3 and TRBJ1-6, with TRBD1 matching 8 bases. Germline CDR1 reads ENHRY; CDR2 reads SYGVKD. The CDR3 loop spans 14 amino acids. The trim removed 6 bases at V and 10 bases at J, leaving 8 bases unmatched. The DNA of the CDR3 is TGTGCCATCAGCCCGACAGGGGTTGTATCACCCCTCCACTTT. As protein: CAISPTGVVSPLHF.

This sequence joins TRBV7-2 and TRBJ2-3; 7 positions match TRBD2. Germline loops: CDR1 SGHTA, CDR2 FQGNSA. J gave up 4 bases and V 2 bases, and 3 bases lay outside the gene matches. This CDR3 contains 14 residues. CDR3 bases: TGTGCCAGCAGCTTATTCGGGAGGCCAGATACGCAGTATTTT. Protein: CASSLFGRPDTQYF.